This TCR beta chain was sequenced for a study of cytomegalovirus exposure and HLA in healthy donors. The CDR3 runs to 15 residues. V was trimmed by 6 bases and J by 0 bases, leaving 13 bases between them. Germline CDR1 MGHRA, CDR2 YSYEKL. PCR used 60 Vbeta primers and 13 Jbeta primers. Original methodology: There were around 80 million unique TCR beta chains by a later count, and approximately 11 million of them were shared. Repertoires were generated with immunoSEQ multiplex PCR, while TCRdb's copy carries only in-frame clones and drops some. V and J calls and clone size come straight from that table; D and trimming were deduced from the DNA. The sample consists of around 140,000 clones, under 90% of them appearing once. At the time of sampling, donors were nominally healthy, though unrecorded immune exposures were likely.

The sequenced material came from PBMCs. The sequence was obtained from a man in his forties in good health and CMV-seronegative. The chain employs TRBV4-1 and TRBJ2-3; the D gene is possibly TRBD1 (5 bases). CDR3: CASSEDRPSTDTQYF. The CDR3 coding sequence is TGCGCCAGCAGTGAAGACAGACCTAGCACAGATACGCAGTATTTT.